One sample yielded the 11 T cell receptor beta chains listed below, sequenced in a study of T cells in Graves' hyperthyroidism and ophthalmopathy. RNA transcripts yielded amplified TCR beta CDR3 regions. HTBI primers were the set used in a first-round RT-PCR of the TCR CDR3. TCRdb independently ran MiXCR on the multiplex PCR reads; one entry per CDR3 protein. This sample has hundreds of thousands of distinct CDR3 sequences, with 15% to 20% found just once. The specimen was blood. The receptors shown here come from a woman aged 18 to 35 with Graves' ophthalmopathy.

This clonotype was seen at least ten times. The CDR3 sequence is CASSVGGLGEQFF. CDR3 nucleotide sequence: TGTGCCAGCAGCGTTGGGGGGCTGGGGGAGCAGTTCTTC. The chain is built from TRBV9 and TRBJ2-1; D may be TRBD1 or TRBD2 (6 bases each). Per germline, CDR1 SGDLS and CDR2 YYNGEE. The CDR3 is made up of 13 amino acids. V lost 2 bases and J lost 10, with 13 bases in between.

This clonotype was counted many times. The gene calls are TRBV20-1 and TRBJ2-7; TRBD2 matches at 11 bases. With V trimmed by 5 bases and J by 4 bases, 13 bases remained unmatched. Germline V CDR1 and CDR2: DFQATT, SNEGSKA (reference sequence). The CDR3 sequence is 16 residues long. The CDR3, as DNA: TGCAGTGCTCTTCCCCTGACTAGCGGGAAAGGGTACGAGCAGTACTTC. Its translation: CSALPLTSGKGYEQYF.

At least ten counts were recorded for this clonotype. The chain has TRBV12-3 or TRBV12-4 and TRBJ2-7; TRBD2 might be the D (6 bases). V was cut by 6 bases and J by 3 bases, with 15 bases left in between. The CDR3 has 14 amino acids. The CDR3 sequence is CASRPGTSIYEQYF. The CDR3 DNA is TGTGCCAGCAGACCGGGGACTTCCATCTACGAGCAGTACTTC.

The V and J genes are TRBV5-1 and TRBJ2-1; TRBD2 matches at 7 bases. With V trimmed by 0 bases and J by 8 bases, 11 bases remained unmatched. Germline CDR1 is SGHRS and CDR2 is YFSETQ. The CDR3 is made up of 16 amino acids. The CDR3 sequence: CASSLVAGVLNYEQFF. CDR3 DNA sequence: TGCGCCAGCAGCTTGGTCGCGGGAGTTTTGAATTATGAGCAGTTCTTC.

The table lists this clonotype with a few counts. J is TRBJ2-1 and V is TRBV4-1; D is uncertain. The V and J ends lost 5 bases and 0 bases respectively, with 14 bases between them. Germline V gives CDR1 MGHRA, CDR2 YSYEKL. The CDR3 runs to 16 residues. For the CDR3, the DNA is TGCGCCAGCAGCGCCCCCGGCAGGAGCTCCTACAATGAGCAGTTCTTC. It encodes CASSAPGRSSYNEQFF.

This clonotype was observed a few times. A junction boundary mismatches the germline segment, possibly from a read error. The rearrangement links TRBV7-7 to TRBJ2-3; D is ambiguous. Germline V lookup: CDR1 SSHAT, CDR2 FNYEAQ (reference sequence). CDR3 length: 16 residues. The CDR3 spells CASSPFPFMSLDTQYF. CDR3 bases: TGTGCTAGCAGCCCCTTTCCCTTTATGAGCTTGGATACGCAGTATTTT.

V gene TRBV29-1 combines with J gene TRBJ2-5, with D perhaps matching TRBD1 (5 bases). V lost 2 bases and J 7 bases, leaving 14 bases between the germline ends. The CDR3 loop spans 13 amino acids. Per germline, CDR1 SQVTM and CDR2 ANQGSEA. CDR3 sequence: CSVEPQGRATQYF. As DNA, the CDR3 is TGCAGCGTTGAACCCCAGGGAAGAGCGACCCAGTACTTC.

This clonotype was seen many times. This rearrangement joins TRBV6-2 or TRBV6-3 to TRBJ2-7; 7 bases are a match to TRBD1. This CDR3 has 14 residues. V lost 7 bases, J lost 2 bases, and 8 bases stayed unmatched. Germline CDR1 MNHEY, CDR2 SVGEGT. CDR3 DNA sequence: TGTGCCAGCAAATGGACAGGATCCGCCTACGAGCAGTACTTC. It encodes CASKWTGSAYEQYF.

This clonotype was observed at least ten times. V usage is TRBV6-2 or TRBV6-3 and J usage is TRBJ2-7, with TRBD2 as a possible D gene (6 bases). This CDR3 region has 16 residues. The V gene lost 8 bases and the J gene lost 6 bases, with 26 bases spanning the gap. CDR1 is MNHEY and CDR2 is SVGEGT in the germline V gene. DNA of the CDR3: TGTGCCAGCTTCGGCGGTAGTGCGGGAAAGGCGGGCGAGCAGTACTTC. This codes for CASFGGSAGKAGEQYF.

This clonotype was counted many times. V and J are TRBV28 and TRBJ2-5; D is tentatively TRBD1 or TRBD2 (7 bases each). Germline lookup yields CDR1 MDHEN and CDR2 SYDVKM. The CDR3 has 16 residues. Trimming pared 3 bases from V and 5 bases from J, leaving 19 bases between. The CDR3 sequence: CASSFRGGGLGETQYF. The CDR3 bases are TGTGCCAGCAGTTTCAGGGGGGGGGGCCTCGGGGAGACCCAGTACTTC.

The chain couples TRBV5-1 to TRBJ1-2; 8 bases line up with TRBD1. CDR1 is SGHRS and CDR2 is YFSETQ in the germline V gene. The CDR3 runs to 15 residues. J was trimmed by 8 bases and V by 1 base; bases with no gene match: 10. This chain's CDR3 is CASSLIKTGEEGYTF. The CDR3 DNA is TGCGCCAGCAGCTTGATAAAGACAGGGGAGGAGGGCTACACCTTC.